The source of this T cell receptor beta chain is a study of low-dose radiotherapy and immunotherapy resistance in tumors. Trimming took 3 bases from V and 1 from J, leaving 7 bases between them. The CDR3 has 14 residues. Germline-derived CDR1 and CDR2 are MDHEN and SYDVKM. Both TCRalpha and TCRbeta chains were reverse transcribed with V-gene-specific primers. TCR amplification involved 20 to 25 PCR cycles with a constant-region primer and V-primer adapter. TCRdb independently ran MiXCR on the reads; one entry per CDR3 protein. The sample includes 15,000 to 20,000 distinct CDR3 sequences, about 71% of them seen just once. This clonotype came up a few times.

This chain joins TRBV28 and TRBJ1-5; a weak D match, TRBD1 (5 bases). The receptor's source is a human donor with advanced metastatic prostate, ovarian, gallbladder or colorectal cancer (not recorded which). This table probably holds off-target reads from a library built for another chain. The CDR3 reads CASSLGQSNQPQHF. CDR3 bases: TGTGCCAGCAGTTTGGGGCAGAGCAATCAGCCCCAGCATTTT.